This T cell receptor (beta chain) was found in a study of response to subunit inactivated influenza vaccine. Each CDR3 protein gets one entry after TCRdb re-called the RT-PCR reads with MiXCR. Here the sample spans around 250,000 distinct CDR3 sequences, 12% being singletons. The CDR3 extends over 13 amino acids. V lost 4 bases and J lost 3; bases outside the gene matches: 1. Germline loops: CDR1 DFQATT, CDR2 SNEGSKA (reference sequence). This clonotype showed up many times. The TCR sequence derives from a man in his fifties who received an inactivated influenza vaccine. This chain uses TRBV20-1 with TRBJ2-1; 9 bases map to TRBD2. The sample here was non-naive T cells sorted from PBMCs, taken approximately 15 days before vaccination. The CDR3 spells CSAIAGVYNEQFF. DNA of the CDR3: TGCAGTGCTATAGCGGGGGTCTACAATGAGCAGTTCTTC.